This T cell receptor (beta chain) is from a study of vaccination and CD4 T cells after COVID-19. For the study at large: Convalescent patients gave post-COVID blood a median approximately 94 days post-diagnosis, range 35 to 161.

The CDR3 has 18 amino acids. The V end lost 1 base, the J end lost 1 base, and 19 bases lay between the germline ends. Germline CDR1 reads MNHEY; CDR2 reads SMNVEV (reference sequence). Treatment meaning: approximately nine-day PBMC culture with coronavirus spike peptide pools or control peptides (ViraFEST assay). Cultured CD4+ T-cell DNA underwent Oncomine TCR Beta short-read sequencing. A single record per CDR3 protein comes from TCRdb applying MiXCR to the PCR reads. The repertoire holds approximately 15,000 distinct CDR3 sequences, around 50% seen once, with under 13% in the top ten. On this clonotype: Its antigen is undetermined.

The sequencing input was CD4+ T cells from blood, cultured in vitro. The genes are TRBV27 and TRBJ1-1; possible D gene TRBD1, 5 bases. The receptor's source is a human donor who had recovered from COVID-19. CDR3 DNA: TGTGCCAGCAGTTTATTCCGAGGGCAGGGTGGAGGGAACACTGAAGCTTTCTTT. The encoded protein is CASSLFRGQGGGNTEAFF.